This TCR beta chain derives from a study of blood T cells in healthy people across ages. With 4 bases clipped from V and 1 base from J, the junction kept 7 bases outside the gene matches. The CDR3 covers 17 residues. The germline CDR1 and CDR2 sequences are MDHEN and SYDVKM. Samples had at least 7 million PBMCs isolated from them. Primed by a sample-barcoded 5' primer and a J-beta primer mix, a second PCR proceeded for about 6 to 11 cycles. TCRdb passed the 5' RACE reads through MiXCR, listing each CDR3 protein once. Of about 720,000 distinct CDR3 sequences in the sample, approximately 21% were seen once.

V usage is TRBV28 and J usage is TRBJ2-6; 7 positions match TRBD1. The clonotype was recovered from a man between 65 and 80 years old in good health. Material: blood. In DNA, the CDR3 is TGTGCCAGCAGTTCCCTACCGGGACAGTCTGGGGCCAACGTCCTGACTTTC. It encodes CASSSLPGQSGANVLTF.